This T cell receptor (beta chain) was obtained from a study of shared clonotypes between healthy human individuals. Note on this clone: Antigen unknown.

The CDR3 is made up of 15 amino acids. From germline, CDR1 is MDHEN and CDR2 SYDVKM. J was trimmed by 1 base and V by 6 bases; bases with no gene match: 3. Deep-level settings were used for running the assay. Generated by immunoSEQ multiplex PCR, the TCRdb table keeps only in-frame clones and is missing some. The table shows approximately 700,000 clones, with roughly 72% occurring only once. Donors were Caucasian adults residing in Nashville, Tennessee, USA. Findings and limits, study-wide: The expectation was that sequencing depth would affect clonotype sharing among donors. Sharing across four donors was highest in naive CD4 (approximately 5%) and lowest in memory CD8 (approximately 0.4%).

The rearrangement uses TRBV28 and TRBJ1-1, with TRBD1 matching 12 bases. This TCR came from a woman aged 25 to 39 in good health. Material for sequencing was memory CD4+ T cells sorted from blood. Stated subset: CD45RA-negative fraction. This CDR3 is CASRGQGAGNTEAFF. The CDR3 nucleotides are TGTGCCAGCAGGGGACAGGGGGCGGGGAACACTGAAGCTTTCTTT.